Shown below are 17 T cell receptor beta chains from a single sample sequenced in a study of T cell responses to AZD1222 COVID-19 vaccine. This table comes from immunoSEQ multiplex PCR, and its TCRdb copy is limited to in-frame clones, with some not included. Of 75,000 to 90,000 clones listed, more than 85% are singletons. Material: peripheral blood, obtained 28 days after the second AZD1222 dose. The receptors come from an adult who received the AZD1222 COVID-19 vaccine.

V gene TRBV29-1 combines with J gene TRBJ2-1; D is possibly TRBD1 (6 bases). V dropped 6 bases and J dropped 1 base, with 25 bases sitting between them. The V gene's germline CDR1 is SQVTM and CDR2 ANQGSEA. The length of the CDR3 is 18 residues. The CDR3 loop is CSVGATVLRKGSYNEQFF. CDR3 nucleotides: TGCAGCGTGGGGGCGACGGTCCTACGTAAAGGGTCCTACAATGAGCAGTTCTTC.

The V and J genes are TRBV3-1 (or the pseudogene TRBV3-2) and TRBJ1-2; D is perhaps TRBD1 (6 bases). Germline CDR1 reads LGHDT; CDR2 reads YNNKEL (reference sequence). V was pared by 5 bases and J by 4 bases, with 17 bases between. CDR3 length: 15 residues. This chain's CDR3 is CASSTALQGAYGYTF. As DNA, the CDR3 is TGTGCCAGCAGCACAGCACTACAGGGCGCCTATGGCTACACCTTC.

This chain uses TRBV6-2 or TRBV6-3 with TRBJ1-1, with D possibly matching TRBD1 (5 bases). The CDR3 totals 14 residues. Trimming took off 4 bases at V and 0 bases at J, with 9 bases between the two ends. The germline gives CDR1 MNHEY, CDR2 SVGEGT. CDR3 nucleotide sequence: TGTGCCAGCAGTTCGGCGGGGCTGAACACTGAAGCTTTCTTT. This encodes CASSSAGLNTEAFF.

The gene calls are TRBV12-3 or TRBV12-4 and TRBJ1-1; a possible D gene is TRBD1 (5 bases). The CDR3 sequence is 13 residues long. V shed 2 bases and J shed 1 base, with 5 bases lying between them. CDR3 protein: CASSLQGNTEAFF. The CDR3 coding sequence is TGTGCCAGCAGTTTACAGGGGAACACTGAAGCTTTCTTT.

The chain couples TRBV6-5 to TRBJ2-1; D assignment may be TRBD1 or TRBD2 (7 bases each). Deletions cut 3 bases from V and 7 bases from J, with 13 bases between. Germline V lookup: CDR1 MNHEY, CDR2 SVGAGI. The CDR3 has 14 residues. CDR3 region: CASSYPGGGNEQFF. DNA of the CDR3: TGTGCCAGCAGTTATCCAGGGGGAGGGAATGAGCAGTTCTTC.

In this sample, this clone turned up a few times. The chain joins TRBV7-2 to TRBJ2-1, with 9 bases that match TRBD2. This CDR3 has 16 residues. V trimming: 1 base; J trimming: 7 bases; junction bases outside the gene matches: 8. The germline V gene has CDR1 SGHTA and CDR2 FQGNSA. CDR3 in DNA: TGTGCCAGCAGCTTAGAAGGAAGTAGCGGGAGTAATGAGCAGTTCTTC. It is translated as CASSLEGSSGSNEQFF.

V is TRBV28 and J is TRBJ1-1; the D is unclear. The CDR3 spans 14 residues. V was shortened by 6 bases and J by 0 bases, with 11 bases between the two germline ends. The germline CDR1 and CDR2 sequences are MDHEN and SYDVKM. As DNA, the CDR3 is TGTGCCAGCAGCGCCGGAAATTTGAACACTGAAGCTTTCTTT. This translates into CASSAGNLNTEAFF.

The rearrangement uses TRBV24-1 and TRBJ2-3; D is undetermined. Germline CDR1 KGHDR, CDR2 SFDVKD. The CDR3 consists of 15 residues. Trimming shortened V by 3 bases and J by 2 bases, and 11 bases separated the two germline ends. CDR3 nucleotide sequence: TGTGCCACCAGTGATCAAGGATCAAACACAGATACGCAGTATTTT. Encoded protein: CATSDQGSNTDTQYF.

This chain links TRBV28 with TRBJ1-5, with TRBD1 identical over 7 bases. The CDR3 totals 14 residues. CDR1 and CDR2 from the germline V gene are MDHEN and SYDVKM. The V segment lost 7 bases and the J segment 4 bases; nucleotides outside the gene matches: 7. The CDR3 coding sequence is TGTGCCAGCACCGAAGGGACAGCGAATCAGCCCCAGCATTTT. It specifies CASTEGTANQPQHF.

The chain carries TRBV5-5 and TRBJ2-1; 14 bases line up with TRBD2. The CDR3 extends over 16 amino acids. J gave up 8 bases and V 3 bases, and 7 bases lay outside the gene matches. Germline lookup yields CDR1 SGHKS and CDR2 YYEKEE (reference sequence). The CDR3 protein is CASSSGGLAGVDEQFF. CDR3 DNA: TGTGCCAGCAGCTCGGGGGGACTAGCGGGAGTCGATGAGCAGTTCTTC.

The chain carries TRBV19 and TRBJ2-7; TRBD2 is a possible D gene (7 bases). V lost 3 bases, J lost 3 bases, and 12 bases lay in between. The CDR3 has 14 residues. Germline loops: CDR1 LNHDA, CDR2 SQIVND (reference sequence). The CDR3 loop reads CASSIWGGNYEQYF. CDR3 sequence (DNA): TGTGCCAGTAGTATTTGGGGGGGCAACTACGAGCAGTACTTC.

V and J are TRBV4-1 and TRBJ2-5, with 10 bases lining up with TRBD1. The CDR3 is 15 amino acids. Losses at the gene ends were 2 bases for V and 3 bases for J; bases not matched to a gene: 3. The germline gives CDR1 MGHRA, CDR2 YSYEKL. In DNA, the CDR3 is TGCGCCAGCAGCCAATCGACAGGGGGCAAAGAGACCCAGTACTTC. Residues: CASSQSTGGKETQYF.

The J gene is TRBJ2-7, the V gene TRBV6-5; D unresolved. The V gene's germline CDR1 is MNHEY and CDR2 SVGAGI. The V and J ends lost 8 bases and 0 bases respectively, with 14 bases between them. The CDR3 is 14 residues long. CDR3 sequence: CASGVTGRSYEQYF. The CDR3 DNA sequence: TGTGCCAGCGGGGTGACGGGCCGCTCCTACGAGCAGTACTTC.

In this sample, this clone turned up once. The chain has TRBV6-2 or TRBV6-3 and TRBJ2-7; the D is unclear. From germline, CDR1 is MNHEY and CDR2 SVGEGT. V dropped 5 bases and J dropped 7 bases, with 18 bases sitting between them. The CDR3 length is 14 residues. Here the CDR3 reads CASSDPWGLREQYF. In DNA form, the CDR3 reads TGTGCCAGCAGTGACCCATGGGGTTTAAGGGAGCAGTACTTC.

CDR3 protein: CASSLGRNTEAFF. The DNA for the CDR3 is TGTGCCAGCAGCTTGGGCAGGAACACTGAAGCTTTCTTT. The V gene is TRBV5-6, the J gene TRBJ1-1; D gene ambiguous. This CDR3 contains 13 residues. Per germline, CDR1 SGHDT and CDR2 YYEEEE. Trimming shortened V by 0 bases and J by 1 base, and 4 bases separated the two germline ends.

This chain uses TRBV7-9 with TRBJ2-5; D is undetermined. V lost 3 bases to trimming and J lost 3 bases, with 8 bases between them. The CDR3 length is 13 residues. Germline V lookup: CDR1 SEHNR, CDR2 FQNEAQ (reference sequence). The CDR3 region has the DNA TGTGCCAGCAGCTTGGGCGGAAAAGAGACCCAGTACTTC. Its protein is CASSLGGKETQYF.

V gene TRBV3-1 (or the pseudogene TRBV3-2) combines with J gene TRBJ1-2, with 11 bases matching TRBD1. CDR1 and CDR2 (germline): LGHDT, YNNKEL (reference sequence). This CDR3 has 14 amino acids. J gave up 8 bases and V 5 bases, and 7 bases lay outside the gene matches. The CDR3 reads CASSWDRGNRGYTF. In DNA form, the CDR3 reads TGTGCCAGCAGCTGGGACAGGGGGAATCGGGGCTACACCTTC.